This T cell receptor (beta chain) was documented in a study of shared clonotypes between healthy human individuals. Using immunoSEQ multiplex PCR, the repertoire was profiled, and TCRdb retains in-frame clones only, with some absent. The sample lists about 490,000 clones, 70% to 85% occurring once. The germline V gene encodes CDR1 KGHSH and CDR2 LQKENI. Trimming removed 3 bases from V and 4 bases from J, with 10 bases in between. CDR3 size: 14 residues. Adults of Caucasian background living in Nashville, Tennessee made up all donors. The receptor was derived from a woman between 35 and 50 years old in good health. Some clones in this sample may be carry-over from other donors' samples. The rearrangement uses TRBV18 and TRBJ2-1, with TRBD2 as a possible D gene (6 bases). Sequenced: PBMCs. The chain's CDR3 is CASSPTSLYNEQFF. The CDR3 region has the DNA TGTGCCAGCTCACCGACTAGTTTGTACAATGAGCAGTTCTTC.